This T cell receptor (beta chain) came from a study of blood T cells in healthy people across ages (dated by TCRdb to between 2015 and 2016). Broadly, across the study: Template switching captured roughly one uniquely barcoded TCR beta cDNA molecule per two T cells in model experiments. The study measured age-related changes in TCR beta repertoire diversity using deep sequencing normalized with unique cDNA molecular identifiers. Donors were grouped into four age groups: young (average 16 years), middle-aged (39), aged (about 60) and long-lived (about 82). To avoid experimental bias, donors of different ages were distributed randomly across sequencing lanes. For two donors (one aged 18 to 30 and one aged 80 or older), the study analyzed two additional independent replicas of 1 million unique cDNA reads from the same blood draw.

CDR1 MNHNY and CDR2 SVGAGI were looked up in the germline V gene (reference sequence). Inclusive of the bounding cysteine and phenylalanine, the CDR3 is 15 residues long. This entry keeps only the CDR3 DNA: 45 bases, framed from base 1. V and J lose 6 bases and 7 bases, and a span of 19 bases separates them. Overall study outcomes, separate from this receptor: Observed TCR beta diversity per million T cells fell roughly linearly with age, and a significant reduction was already apparent by age roughly 40. Estimates of total diversity based on one million sequenced T cells were considered lower bounds and underestimates. Compared with the aged group, the long-lived group had more naive CD4+ T cells, fewer expanded clones and increased TCR diversity, suggesting age selection. The CMV infection status of donors was not known, potentially confounding age-related changes in expanded clonotypes. A strong correlation was found between observed TCR beta diversity and the percentage of naive T cells measured by flow cytometry. Bulk unsorted PBMC profiling prevented conclusive comparison of naive and antigen-experienced compartments.

Systemically healthy Caucasian individuals from Russia, 39 in total and aged about 6 to 95 years, were included as donors. Each donor gave ten milliliters of peripheral blood, collected into EDTA-treated Vacutainer tubes. Ficoll-Paque density-gradient centrifugation was used to isolate PBMCs, with at least 6.5 million obtained per sample. Trizol reagent was used to extract total RNA from PBMCs, with at least 5.5 micrograms per sample. For every donor, an aliquot of PBMCs went through flow cytometry to measure the percentages of naive CD45RAhigh/CD27high T cells. The protocol used for the library was 5' RACE. For sequencing, an Illumina HiSeq 2500 was employed. The second PCR ran for roughly 7 to 11 cycles and used a J-beta primer mix along with a sample-barcoded 5' primer. Each TCR beta cDNA molecule received a unique molecular identifier from a template-switch 5' adaptor carrying 12 random nucleotides. At least 2.5 million CDR3-containing paired-end reads were obtained from each sample. First-strand cDNA was synthesized from all RNA with the Mint cDNA synthesis kit, primed by a TRBC-specific oligonucleotide. Following uracil-DNA glycosylase treatment, a first 18-cycle PCR with universal primers M1SS and BC2_uni_R was performed on all cDNA. The authors' analysis ran thus. For normalization, 1 million high-quality reads were randomly selected from each sample, with every read carrying a distinct molecular identifier. Reads sharing molecular identifiers were discarded rather than binned into consensus sequences. MiTCR, run with a Q25 quality threshold and the strictest error-elimination algorithm, handled CDR3 identification, clonotype clustering and error correction. A nonparametric unseen species model using Euler transformation provided a lower-bound estimate of total TCR beta diversity. TCRdb cleaned the public reads at Q25 with fastp, built clones with MiXCR and kept in-frame beta chains. Entries are consolidated by CDR3 protein sequence, retaining the most common genes and DNA. None of the V and J calls come from the authors' own analysis; TCRdb made them. This sample has about 320,000 distinct CDR3 sequences in its table, and 27% of those were observed once. Clones ranked in the top ten supply over 25% of the sample.

In this sample, this clonotype turned up a few times. It lacks a known antigen. Base qualities are not recorded, but no much larger clone differs from it by a single base. The sequence derives from a woman between 70 and 85 years old in good health. Source material: blood. The rearrangement combines TRBV6-6 with TRBJ2-1; the D gene may be TRBD1 or TRBD2, since each aligns over 5 bases. The DNA sequence is as follows: TGTGCCAGCAGACCCTCTGAGGGGAGTATGAATGAGCAGTTCTTC. It translates to CASRPSEGSMNEQFF.